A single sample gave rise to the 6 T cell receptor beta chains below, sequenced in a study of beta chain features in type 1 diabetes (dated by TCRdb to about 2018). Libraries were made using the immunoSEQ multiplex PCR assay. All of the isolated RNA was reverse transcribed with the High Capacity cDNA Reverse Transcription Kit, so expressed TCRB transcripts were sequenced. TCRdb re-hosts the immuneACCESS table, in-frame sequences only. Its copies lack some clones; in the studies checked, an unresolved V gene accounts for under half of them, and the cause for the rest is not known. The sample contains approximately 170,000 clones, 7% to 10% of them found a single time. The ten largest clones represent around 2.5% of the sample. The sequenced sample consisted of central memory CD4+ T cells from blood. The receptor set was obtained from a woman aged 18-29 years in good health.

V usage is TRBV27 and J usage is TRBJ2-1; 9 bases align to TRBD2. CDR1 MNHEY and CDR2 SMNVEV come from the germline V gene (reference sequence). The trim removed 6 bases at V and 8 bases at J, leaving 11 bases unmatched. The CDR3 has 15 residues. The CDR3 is CASSLRAGGPYEQFF. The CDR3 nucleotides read TGTGCCAGCAGCCTTCGGGCGGGAGGGCCCTATGAGCAGTTCTTC.

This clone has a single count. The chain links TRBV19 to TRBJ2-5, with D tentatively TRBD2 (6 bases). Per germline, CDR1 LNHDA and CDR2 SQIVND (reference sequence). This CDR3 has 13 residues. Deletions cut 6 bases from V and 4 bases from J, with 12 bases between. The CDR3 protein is CASRHGSRETQYF. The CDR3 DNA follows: TGTGCCAGTAGGCACGGGAGTAGAGAGACCCAGTACTTC.

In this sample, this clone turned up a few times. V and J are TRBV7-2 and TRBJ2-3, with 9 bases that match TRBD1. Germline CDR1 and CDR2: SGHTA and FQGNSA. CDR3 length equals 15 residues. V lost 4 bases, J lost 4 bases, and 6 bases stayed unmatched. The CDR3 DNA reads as TGTGCCAGCAGCTCTTACAGGGGGCGAGCAGATACGCAGTATTTT. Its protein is CASSSYRGRADTQYF.

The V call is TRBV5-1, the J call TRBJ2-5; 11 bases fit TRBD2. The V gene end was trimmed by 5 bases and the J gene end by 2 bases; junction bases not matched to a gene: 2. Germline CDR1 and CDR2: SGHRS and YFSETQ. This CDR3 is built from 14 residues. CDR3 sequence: CASRLAGEQETQYF. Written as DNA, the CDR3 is TGCGCCAGCAGACTAGCGGGAGAGCAAGAGACCCAGTACTTC.

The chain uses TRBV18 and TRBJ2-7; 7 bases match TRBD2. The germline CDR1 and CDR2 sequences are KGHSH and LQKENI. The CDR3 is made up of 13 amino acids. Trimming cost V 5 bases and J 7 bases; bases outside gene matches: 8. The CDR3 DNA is TGTGCCAGCTCAACGAGCGGGGTGGGGGAGCAGTACTTC. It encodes CASSTSGVGEQYF.

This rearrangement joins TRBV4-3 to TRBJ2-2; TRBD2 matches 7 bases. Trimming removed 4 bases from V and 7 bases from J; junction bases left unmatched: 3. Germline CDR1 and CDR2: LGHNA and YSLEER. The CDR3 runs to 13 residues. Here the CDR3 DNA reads TGCGCCAGCAGCCTCTGGGGGGGCGGGGAGCTGTTTTTT. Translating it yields CASSLWGGGELFF.